The table lists the clone carrying this T cell receptor beta chain with many counts. Its antigen is undetermined. HTBI primers from iRepertoire and Arm-PCR of CDR3 regions yielded the TCR beta libraries. TCRdb redid the calling of the multiplex PCR reads with MiXCR, one entry per CDR3 protein. The table lists 350,000 to 450,000 distinct CDR3 sequences, less than 25% of them singletons. The data were taken from a study of regulatory T cells in long-lasting Graves disease. Overall study findings and caveats: The number of shared public clonotypes was higher in persistent patients (approximately 2,500) than new patients (just over 950).

The time point here: persistent/refractory GD, antithyroid drugs over 5 years with positive TRAb. PBMC-extracted RNA yielded the TCR library. Material: peripheral blood mononuclear cells (PBMCs), obtained when the disease was refractory, from a patient treated with antithyroid drugs. The sequence was collected from a female donor with Graves disease.

CDR3 sequence reads: CASSLSRQGVSYNSPLHF. CDR3 nucleotide sequence: TGTGCCAGCAGTTTGTCCCGACAGGGGGTCTCCTATAATTCACCCCTCCACTTT. The V call is TRBV28, the J call TRBJ1-6, with 9 nucleotides matching TRBD1. V gave up 3 bases and J gave up 0 bases; unmatched junction bases: 6. From germline, CDR1 is MDHEN and CDR2 SYDVKM. The CDR3 extends over 18 amino acids.